These 10 T cell receptor beta chains came from one sample sequenced in a study of shared T cell receptors in the human thymus. Only in-frame clones appear in the TCRdb table, and some are missing; sequencing was by immunoSEQ multiplex PCR. Of fewer than 700,000 clones listed, around 89% are singletons. In addition, the sample was reused for a study of human thymus T cells.

Material: thymocytes. All receptors come from a boy less than two years old with a congenital heart defect.

The chain has TRBV28 and TRBJ2-7; 9 bases map to TRBD1. CDR3 length: 18 amino acids. Looked up from germline, CDR1 is MDHEN and CDR2 is SYDVKM. V lost 3 bases to trimming and J lost 4 bases; unmatched junction nucleotides: 16. This CDR3 reads CASSFEQGAQGNKYEQYF. For the CDR3, the DNA is TGTGCCAGCAGTTTCGAACAGGGGGCGCAGGGAAATAAATACGAGCAGTACTTC.

V is TRBV10-3 and J is TRBJ2-7, with 8 bases aligning to TRBD1. The junction had 18 bases not matched to a gene; V was cut back by 2 bases and J by 6 bases. Germline V gene data show CDR1 as ENHRY and CDR2 as SYGVKD. The CDR3 sequence is 18 residues long. This chain's CDR3 is CAISERRLQGGEAREQYF. CDR3 coding DNA: TGTGCCATCAGTGAGCGGCGCCTACAGGGGGGAGAGGCTCGCGAGCAGTACTTC.

V and J are TRBV6-5 and TRBJ1-5, with D possibly TRBD1 on 5 matching bases. CDR1 is MNHEY, CDR2 SVGAGI, per germline. Trimming left V 6 bases short and J 3 bases short, with 15 bases between. The CDR3 contains 15 residues. The CDR3 spells CASSQGFGDNQPQHF. The CDR3 DNA reads as TGTGCCAGCAGCCAGGGTTTTGGTGACAATCAGCCCCAGCATTTT.

The J gene is TRBJ2-7, the V gene TRBV4-3; 11 bases agree with TRBD1. J was trimmed by 5 bases and V by 0 bases; bases with no gene match: 6. CDR3 size: 16 residues. The V gene's germline CDR1 is LGHNA and CDR2 YSLEER. CDR3 in amino acids: CASSQDLGQGAHEQYF. The CDR3 region has the DNA TGCGCCAGCAGCCAAGATTTAGGACAGGGGGCCCACGAGCAGTACTTC.

The chain carries TRBV19 and TRBJ1-2, with D possibly matching TRBD1 (5 bases). CDR1 and CDR2 (germline): LNHDA, SQIVND (reference sequence). Trimming removed 4 bases from V and 1 base from J, with 13 bases in between. The CDR3 consists of 15 residues. In DNA form, the CDR3 reads TGTGCCAGTAGTACCCCCGACAGATTTAACTATGGCTACACCTTC. Protein product: CASSTPDRFNYGYTF.

V and J are TRBV12-5 and TRBJ2-7; weak D call: TRBD1 (6 bases). This CDR3 region has 16 residues. The germline V gene encodes CDR1 LGHNT and CDR2 FRNRAP. V dropped 0 bases and J dropped 4 bases, with 16 bases sitting between them. In DNA form, the CDR3 reads TGTGCTAGTGGTTTGGTAGAAGGCAGGGGCCTTTACGAGCAGTACTTC. Protein product: CASGLVEGRGLYEQYF.

CDR3 in DNA: TGTGCCAGCAGCTCAGGGGGCGGGAGTTCCTACAATGAGCAGTTCTTC. Its translation: CASSSGGGSSYNEQFF. The V gene is TRBV11-3, the J gene TRBJ2-1, with a tentative D call TRBD1 (8 bases). Germline CDR1 is SGHNT and CDR2 is YENEEA. There are 16 residues in the CDR3. V was pared by 4 bases and J by 1 base, with 14 bases between.

V gene TRBV6-5 combines with J gene TRBJ2-1, with TRBD2 matching over 7 bases. The CDR3 contains 16 residues. V lost 1 base to trimming and J lost 2 bases; unmatched junction nucleotides: 5. CDR1 MNHEY and CDR2 SVGAGI come from the germline V gene. The CDR3 nucleotides read TGTGCCAGCAGTTACTTAAGGCGGGAGACCTACAATGAGCAGTTCTTC. It encodes CASSYLRRETYNEQFF.

The chain uses TRBV5-1 and TRBJ2-7, with D perhaps matching TRBD2 (6 bases). The CDR3 is made up of 15 amino acids. In germline, CDR1 is SGHRS, CDR2 YFSETQ. Trimming stripped 0 bases from V and 3 bases from J, with 13 bases between. The CDR3 sequence is CASSLGLSSVYEQYF. The CDR3 nucleotides read TGCGCCAGCAGCTTGGGGTTATCTAGCGTCTACGAGCAGTACTTC. Together with reference TRBV5-1 and TRBJ2-7, the CDR3 gives the full variable domain: KAGVTQTPRYLIKTRGQQVTLSCSPISGHRSVSWYQQTPGQGLQFLFEYFSETQRNKGNFPGRFSGRQFSNSRSEMNVSTLELGDSALYLCASSLGLSSVYEQYFGPGTRLTVT.

This chain uses TRBV7-9 with TRBJ2-5; 8 bases map to TRBD2. The trim removed 5 bases at V and 0 bases at J, leaving 14 bases unmatched. The CDR3 is 18 amino acids. Germline V gene data show CDR1 as SEHNR and CDR2 as FQNEAQ (reference sequence). CDR3 sequence (DNA): TGTGCCAGCAGCCCTACCGGGGGGGAGTACCTTTACCAAGAGACCCAGTACTTC. It encodes CASSPTGGEYLYQETQYF.